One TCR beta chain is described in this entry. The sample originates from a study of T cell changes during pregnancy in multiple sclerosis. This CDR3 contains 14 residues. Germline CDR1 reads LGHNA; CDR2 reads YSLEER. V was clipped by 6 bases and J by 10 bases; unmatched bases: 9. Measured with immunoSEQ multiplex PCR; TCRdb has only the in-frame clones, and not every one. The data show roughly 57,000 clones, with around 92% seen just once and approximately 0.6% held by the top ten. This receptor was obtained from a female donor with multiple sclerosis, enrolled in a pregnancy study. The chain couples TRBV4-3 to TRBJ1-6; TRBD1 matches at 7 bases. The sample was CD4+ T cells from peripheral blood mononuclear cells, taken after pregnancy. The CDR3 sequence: CASRRREGGSPLHF. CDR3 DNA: TGCGCCAGCAGGAGGCGGGAAGGGGGCTCACCCCTCCACTTT.